The 30 T cell receptor beta chains reported below all come from one sample, sequenced in a study of shared clonotypes between healthy human individuals. TCRdb's copy holds only in-frame clones and misses some; the assay was immunoSEQ multiplex PCR. The sample has 450,000 or so clones, 75% to 80% seen once. The sample was PBMCs. The receptor source for this set is a woman between 40 and 50 years old in good health. Some clones in this sample may be carry-over from other donors' samples.

The rearrangement joins TRBV7-2 to TRBJ1-2; TRBD1 matches 10 bases. This CDR3 has 15 residues. Looked up from germline, CDR1 is SGHTA and CDR2 is FQGNSA. Losses at the gene ends were 5 bases for V and 3 bases for J; bases not matched to a gene: 6. DNA of the CDR3: TGTGCCAGCAGCCGAACCGGGACAGGGGACTATGGCTACACCTTC. This gives the protein CASSRTGTGDYGYTF.

The V and J genes are TRBV5-6 and TRBJ1-2; D possibly corresponds to TRBD1 (6 bases). V gave up 4 bases and J gave up 5 bases, with 12 bases separating them. Germline V gene sequence: CDR1 SGHDT, CDR2 YYEEEE. CDR3 length equals 13 residues. CDR3 sequence: CASSPDSLYGYTF. Here the CDR3 DNA reads TGTGCCAGCAGCCCGGACAGCTTGTATGGCTACACCTTC.

The chain couples TRBV27 to TRBJ1-1, with a weak D call TRBD1 (5 bases). The germline CDR1 and CDR2 sequences are MNHEY and SMNVEV (reference sequence). The CDR3 runs 14 residues. Trimming removed 1 base at V and 2 bases at J, with 8 bases between. CDR3 residues: CASSLWGGNTEAFF. DNA for the CDR3: TGTGCCAGCAGTTTATGGGGCGGTAACACTGAAGCTTTCTTT.

The chain has TRBV14 and TRBJ2-1; D perhaps matches TRBD2 (5 bases). Germline CDR1 and CDR2: SGHDN and FVKESK. The CDR3 extends over 15 amino acids. The V and J ends lost 1 base and 3 bases respectively, with 10 bases between them. CDR3: CASSQGLGNYNEQFF. Here the CDR3 DNA reads TGTGCCAGCAGCCAAGGCCTCGGGAACTACAATGAGCAGTTCTTC. Together with reference TRBV14 and TRBJ2-1, the CDR3 gives the full variable domain: EAGVTQFPSHSVIEKGQTVTLRCDPISGHDNLYWYRRVMGKEIKFLLHFVKESKQDESGMPNNRFLAERTGGTYSTLKVQPAELEDSGVYFCASSQGLGNYNEQFFGPGTRLTVL.

Notes on this clone: Just one base apart from a much larger clone, this may be a read error. The V call is TRBV5-4, the J call TRBJ1-3; D gene ambiguous. Germline V lookup: CDR1 SGHNT, CDR2 YYREEE (reference sequence). V was shortened by 0 bases and J by 1 base, with 5 bases between the two germline ends. The CDR3 totals 14 residues. DNA for the CDR3: TGTGCCAGCAGCTTGGGGGTTTCTGGAAACACCATATATTTT. As protein: CASSLGVSGNTIYF.

This clone has only a few counts. V usage is TRBV5-1 and J usage is TRBJ2-3, with no clear D. CDR1 SGHRS and CDR2 YFSETQ come from the germline V gene. The CDR3 spans 15 residues. The V gene lost 4 bases and the J gene lost 1 base, with 13 bases spanning the gap. CDR3 sequence (DNA): TGCGCCAGCAGCCAGACTGGTCCCGGCACAGATACGCAGTATTTT. Protein product: CASSQTGPGTDTQYF.

In the case of this clone: The sample has other DNA sequences that encode this CDR3 too. The gene calls are TRBV2 and TRBJ1-5; D is ambiguous. Germline V gene lookup returns CDR1 SNHLY and CDR2 FYNNEI. Trimming stripped 1 base from V and 1 base from J, with 5 bases between. There are 14 residues in the CDR3. This chain's CDR3 is CASSEGLSNQPQHF. The CDR3 DNA reads TGTGCCAGCAGTGAAGGTTTAAGCAATCAGCCCCAGCATTTT. Complete variable domain (other parts from reference TRBV2 and TRBJ1-5): EPEVTQTPSHQVTQMGQEVILRCVPISNHLYFYWYRQILGQKVEFLVSFYNNEISEKSEIFDDQFSVERPDGSNFTLKIRSTKLEDSAMYFCASSEGLSNQPQHFGDGTRLSIL.

This sequence joins TRBV28 and TRBJ1-4; D uncertain. CDR1 and CDR2 (germline): MDHEN, SYDVKM. This CDR3 is built from 12 residues. V was shortened by 6 bases and J by 8 bases, with 10 bases between the two germline ends. The CDR3 sequence: CASSGRGEKLFF. For the CDR3, the DNA is TGTGCCAGCAGCGGTCGGGGAGAAAAACTGTTTTTT.

The CDR3 DNA is TGCGCCAGCAGCACGGGACAGAGCACAGATACGCAGTATTTT. Its protein is CASSTGQSTDTQYF. This chain connects TRBV5-1 to TRBJ2-3, with TRBD1 matching 7 bases. The germline V gene encodes CDR1 SGHRS and CDR2 YFSETQ. The trim removed 4 bases at V and 0 bases at J, leaving 2 bases unmatched. The CDR3 spans 14 residues.

The genes are TRBV30 and TRBJ1-2; 9 positions match TRBD1. The junction had 6 bases not matched to a gene; V was cut back by 2 bases and J by 2 bases. This CDR3 has 15 amino acids. Germline V gene data show CDR1 as GTSNPN and CDR2 as SVGIG (reference sequence). The CDR3 DNA reads as TGTGCCTGGAGTCCCCGCGGGACAGGGAACTATGGCTACACCTTC. Amino acids: CAWSPRGTGNYGYTF.

J is TRBJ2-5 and V is TRBV28; D call uncertain. CDR1 MDHEN and CDR2 SYDVKM come from the germline V gene. CDR3 length: 13 residues. Trimming pared 1 base from V and 10 bases from J, leaving 13 bases between. The chain's CDR3 is CASSLSSLSDQYF. Here the CDR3 DNA reads TGTGCCAGCAGTTTATCGAGTCTATCGGACCAGTACTTC.

This chain links TRBV7-2 with TRBJ2-4; TRBD2 matches at 13 bases. J lost 0 bases, V lost 4 bases, and 6 bases had no gene match. The CDR3 is 18 residues long. Germline lookup yields CDR1 SGHTA and CDR2 FQGNSA. CDR3 sequence (DNA): TGTGCCAGCAGCTCCTCGGGACTAGCGGGACTAGCCAAAAACATTCAGTACTTC. Translation gives CASSSSGLAGLAKNIQYF.

The chain couples TRBV18 to TRBJ2-1; 8 bases line up with TRBD2. Trimming at V came to 3 bases and at J to 6 bases, leaving 7 bases not matched to a gene. CDR3 length: 15 amino acids. Germline loops: CDR1 KGHSH, CDR2 LQKENI. CDR3 region: CASSPAAGVANEQFF. CDR3 DNA sequence: TGTGCCAGCTCACCGGCAGCGGGAGTCGCCAATGAGCAGTTCTTC.

The chain couples TRBV6-1 to TRBJ1-4; 7 bases fit TRBD1. Germline CDR1 is MNHNS and CDR2 is SASEGT. V dropped 6 bases and J dropped 2; count of bases not matched to a gene: 3. CDR3 length equals 14 residues. The CDR3 region is CASRPGQTNEKLFF. The CDR3, as DNA: TGTGCCAGCAGACCGGGACAGACTAATGAAAAACTGTTTTTT.

This clone was recorded a few times. The chain carries TRBV10-3 and TRBJ2-7; no definite D call. V lost 2 bases and J lost 1, with 3 bases in between. From germline, CDR1 is ENHRY and CDR2 SYGVKD. There are 12 residues in the CDR3. CDR3 sequence reads: CAISEASYEQYF. The CDR3 nucleotides are TGTGCCATCAGTGAGGCTTCCTACGAGCAGTACTTC.

This clone was found many times. The chain recombines TRBV15 with TRBJ2-3, with D possibly matching TRBD2 (7 bases). The V gene's germline CDR1 is LNHNV and CDR2 YYDKDF (reference sequence). This CDR3 is built from 17 residues. Trimming removed 5 bases at V and 2 bases at J, with 20 bases between. CDR3: CATSSYTGGAYTDTQYF. The CDR3 DNA is TGTGCCACCAGCTCATACACTGGGGGGGCCTACACAGATACGCAGTATTTT.

This clone was detected once. A far larger clone is one nucleotide away, so this likely arose from a read error. This sequence joins TRBV25-1 and TRBJ1-5, with D hard to call. CDR1 is MGHDK, CDR2 SYGVNS, per germline. The CDR3 has 14 amino acids. Trimming cost V 7 bases and J 0 bases, with 10 bases left between them. The CDR3 reads CASNVTHSNQPQHF. The CDR3 nucleotides are TGTGCCAGCAATGTGACACATAGCAATCAGCCCCAGCATTTT. Looking up the rest from reference TRBV25-1 and TRBJ1-5 gives the full variable domain: EADIYQTPRYLVIGTGKKITLECSQTMGHDKMYWYQQDPGMELHLIHYSYGVNSTEKGDLSSESTVSRIRTEHFPLTLESARPSHTSQYLCASNVTHSNQPQHFGDGTRLSIL.

The V call is TRBV19, the J call TRBJ1-4, with 9 bases lining up with TRBD1. Germline V gives CDR1 LNHDA, CDR2 SQIVND (reference sequence). V shed 5 bases and J 7 bases; nucleotides not matched to a gene: 8. The CDR3 has 15 amino acids. The CDR3 region is CASSADRGEGEKLFF. In DNA, the CDR3 is TGTGCCAGTAGTGCGGACAGGGGAGAAGGTGAAAAACTGTTTTTT.

The chain links TRBV2 to TRBJ2-7; 9 positions agree with TRBD2. This CDR3 contains 18 residues. Germline values: CDR1 SNHLY, CDR2 FYNNEI. V lost 1 base to trimming and J lost 1 base; unmatched junction nucleotides: 11. Here the CDR3 reads CASSEDQREVFQSYEQYF. The DNA of the CDR3 is TGTGCCAGCAGTGAAGATCAGCGGGAGGTGTTTCAGTCCTACGAGCAGTACTTC.

This sequence joins TRBV19 and TRBJ1-3; D possibly corresponds to TRBD1 (5 bases). The germline CDR1 and CDR2 sequences are LNHDA and SQIVND (reference sequence). CDR3 length equals 14 residues. V was clipped by 6 bases and J by 0 bases, with 9 bases between them. The CDR3 DNA reads TGTGCCAGTAGGCAACAGGACTCTGGAAACACCATATATTTT. Translating it yields CASRQQDSGNTIYF.

V usage is TRBV5-1 and J usage is TRBJ1-2; no definite D call. This CDR3 contains 14 residues. Germline lookup yields CDR1 SGHRS and CDR2 YFSETQ. Trimming took off 3 bases at V and 0 bases at J, with 9 bases between the two ends. The CDR3 DNA reads as TGCGCCAGCAGCTCGCAAACTACTAACTATGGCTACACCTTC. This gives the protein CASSSQTTNYGYTF.

V gene TRBV19 combines with J gene TRBJ2-1; 7 positions agree with TRBD1. The ends lost 1 base at V and 7 bases at J; junction bases unmatched: 7. Germline CDR1 and CDR2: LNHDA and SQIVND (reference sequence). The CDR3 has 15 residues. CDR3 DNA sequence: TGTGCCAGTAGTATAGGCAACAGGGGCGATAATGAGCAGTTCTTC. Protein sequence: CASSIGNRGDNEQFF.

A few counts support this clone. The J gene is TRBJ2-6, the V gene TRBV25-1, with a tentative D call TRBD1 (5 bases). V lost 5 bases to trimming and J lost 5 bases, with 22 bases between them. Germline CDR1 MGHDK, CDR2 SYGVNS. The length of the CDR3 is 18 residues. CDR3 in amino acids: CASSRVQAGQSRANVLTF. CDR3 DNA: TGTGCCAGCAGTCGGGTCCAAGCTGGACAAAGTCGGGCCAACGTCCTGACTTTC. Filled out from reference TRBV25-1 and TRBJ2-6, the complete variable domain reads EADIYQTPRYLVIGTGKKITLECSQTMGHDKMYWYQQDPGMELHLIHYSYGVNSTEKGDLSSESTVSRIRTEHFPLTLESARPSHTSQYLCASSRVQAGQSRANVLTFGAGSRLTVL.

The chain has TRBV6-5 and TRBJ2-1; D call uncertain. Germline values: CDR1 MNHEY, CDR2 SVGAGI. There are 13 residues in the CDR3. The ends were cut back, 0 bases at V and 11 bases at J, with 11 bases in the middle. The CDR3 coding sequence is TGTGCCAGCAGTTACTCAGTTCCCTGGAAGCAGTTCTTC. Its translation is CASSYSVPWKQFF.

Comments on this clone: This sequence is one base from a far larger clone and is likely a read error. Other DNA variants within this sample encode the same CDR3. The chain recombines TRBV7-7 with TRBJ2-7; possibly TRBD2 for D (5 bases). The CDR3 runs to 14 residues. Germline assignment: CDR1 SSHAT and CDR2 FNYEAQ (reference sequence). V gave up 2 bases and J gave up 7 bases, with 15 bases separating them. CDR3 residues: CASSLQPGSSEQYF. CDR3 nucleotide sequence: TGTGCCAGCAGCTTACAACCGGGGTCGAGTGAGCAGTACTTC. Filled out from reference TRBV7-7 and TRBJ2-7, the complete variable domain reads GAGVSQSPRYKVTKRGQDVTLRCDPISSHATLYWYQQALGQGPEFLTYFNYEAQPDKSGLPSDRFSAERPEGSISTLTIQRTEQRDSAMYRCASSLQPGSSEQYFGPGTRLTVT.

About this clone itself: This likely stems from a read error, as it lies one base from a far larger clone. The gene calls are TRBV5-6 and TRBJ1-2; D gene unclear. The V end lost 0 bases, the J end lost 4 bases, and 19 bases lay between the germline ends. The CDR3 extends over 17 amino acids. From germline, CDR1 is SGHDT and CDR2 YYEEEE. DNA for the CDR3: TGTGCCAGCAGCTTGGGGACTCAGGTTGCCTGGTCCTATGGCTACACCTTC. Protein sequence: CASSLGTQVAWSYGYTF.

This clone was picked up a small number of times. The chain combines TRBV5-6 with TRBJ1-2; 10 bases are shared with TRBD1. CDR1 is SGHDT and CDR2 is YYEEEE in the germline V gene. This CDR3 contains 15 residues. Germline trimming cut 0 bases from V and 7 bases from J; bases unmatched to any gene: 6. The CDR3 DNA sequence: TGTGCCAGCAGCTTGGGTAGACAGGGGGCTTTTGGCTACACCTTC. It is translated as CASSLGRQGAFGYTF.

The chain has TRBV5-4 and TRBJ1-2; 7 bases line up with TRBD1. Germline V gene lookup returns CDR1 SGHNT and CDR2 YYREEE (reference sequence). The CDR3 covers 14 residues. V lost 3 bases and J lost 4; bases outside the gene matches: 6. For the CDR3, the DNA is TGTGCCAGCAGCTCGACAGGGAAACCCTATGGCTACACCTTC. This gives the protein CASSSTGKPYGYTF.

V usage is TRBV7-9 and J usage is TRBJ1-2; a possible D gene is TRBD1 (6 bases). This CDR3 region has 15 residues. The germline gives CDR1 SEHNR, CDR2 FQNEAQ (reference sequence). Trimming removed 5 bases from V and 5 bases from J, with 18 bases in between. The CDR3: CASSRDGGPGYGYTF. The CDR3 DNA is TGTGCCAGCAGCAGAGACGGGGGGCCGGGATATGGCTACACCTTC.

The chain has TRBV11-2 and TRBJ1-5; D may be TRBD1 (6 bases). V was trimmed by 4 bases and J by 2 bases, leaving 12 bases between them. The germline gives CDR1 SGHAT, CDR2 FQNNGV. The CDR3 has 15 amino acids. The DNA of the CDR3 is TGTGCCAGCAGCTCGGGGAGGGGGGGCAATCAGCCCCAGCATTTT. It encodes CASSSGRGGNQPQHF.